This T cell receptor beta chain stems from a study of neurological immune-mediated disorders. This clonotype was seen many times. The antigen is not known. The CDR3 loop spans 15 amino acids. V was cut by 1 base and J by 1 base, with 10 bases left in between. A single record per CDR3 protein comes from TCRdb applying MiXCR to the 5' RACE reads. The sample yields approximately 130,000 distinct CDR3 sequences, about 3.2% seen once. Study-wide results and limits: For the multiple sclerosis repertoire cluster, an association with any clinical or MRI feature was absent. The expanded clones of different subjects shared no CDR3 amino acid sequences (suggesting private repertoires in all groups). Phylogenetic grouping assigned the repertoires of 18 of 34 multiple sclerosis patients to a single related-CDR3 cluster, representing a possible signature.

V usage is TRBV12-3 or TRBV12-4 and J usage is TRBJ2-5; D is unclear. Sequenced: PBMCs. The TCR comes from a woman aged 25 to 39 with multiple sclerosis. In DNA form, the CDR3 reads TGTGCCAGCAGTTTAGGGCAGGCTATCCAAGAGACCCAGTACTTC. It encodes CASSLGQAIQETQYF.